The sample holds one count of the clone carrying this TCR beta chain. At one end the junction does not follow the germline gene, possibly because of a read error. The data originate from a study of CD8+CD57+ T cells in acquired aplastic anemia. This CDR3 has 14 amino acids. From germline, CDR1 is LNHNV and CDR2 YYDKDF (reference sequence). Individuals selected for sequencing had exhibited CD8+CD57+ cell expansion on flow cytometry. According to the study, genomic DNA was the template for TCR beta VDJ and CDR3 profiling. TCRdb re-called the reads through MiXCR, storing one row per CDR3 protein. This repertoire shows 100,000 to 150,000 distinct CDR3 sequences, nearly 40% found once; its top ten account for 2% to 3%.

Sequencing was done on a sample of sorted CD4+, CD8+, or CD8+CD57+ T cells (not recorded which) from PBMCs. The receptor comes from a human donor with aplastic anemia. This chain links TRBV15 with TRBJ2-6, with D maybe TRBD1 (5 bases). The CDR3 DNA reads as TGTGCCACCAGCAGAGGGGGCGAGGCCAACGTCCTGACTTTT. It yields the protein CATSRGGEANVLTF.